This T cell receptor (beta chain) was observed in a study of T-cell reconstitution after alpha-beta-depleted transplantation in children (dated by TCRdb to 2016 to 2017). Describing the broader study: The study quantitatively tracked T-cell immune reconstitution after TCRalphabeta/CD19-depleted allogeneic hematopoietic cell transplantation in children using TCR repertoire profiling.

What the research found in general, with its limitations: In some patients, the high TCRbeta diversity seen at day 60 was put down to recipient T cells and intrathymic progenitors that had survived conditioning. The apparently early recovery of alphabetaT-cell counts about two months after transplant reportedly depended on only several hundred rapidly expanded clones that came from non-depleted graft cells. Over the following months the frequencies of hyperexpanded clones went down, and after one year T-cell counts and TCRbeta diversity were mostly credited to newly produced T cells.

Library preparation used PCR. Sequencing relied on an Illumina HiSeq 2500. To normalize quantification of the TCRbeta repertoire, the TCR libraries were built with molecular barcoding that relied on unique molecular identifiers. Clones were called with MiXCR by TCRdb after fastp trimmed the public reads at Q25, and only in-frame beta chains were retained. Duplicate CDR3 protein sequences are folded into a single record with the most common DNA and genes. This sample gives approximately 220,000 distinct CDR3 sequences in total; about a sixth of them show up just once. The ten largest clones add up to around 45% of the sample. Per the publication, the treatment or condition label means: allogeneic hematopoietic cell transplantation with graft depleted of TCRalphabeta T cells and CD19 B cells. The children who served as transplant recipients had been given grafts of TCRalphabeta/CD19-depleted allogeneic hematopoietic cells.

Turning to this clonotype: This receptor's antigen is unknown. Base quality data are lacking; no much larger clone is found one base away.

Including the terminal cysteine and phenylalanine, the CDR3 comprises 14 residues. Only the CDR3 portion is preserved as DNA: 42 bases, with reading frame beginning at the first base. Trimming removed 7 bases from V and 4 bases from J; the gene matches leave 9 bases unexplained. The CDR1 and CDR2 encoded by the germline V gene are MNHEY and SVGEGT. This TCR derives from a male patient aged 2-15 years who had a stem cell transplant for acute lymphoblastic leukemia, so the T cells may come from the graft donor. The chain is encoded by TRBV6-2 or TRBV6-3 joined to TRBJ1-1, with 7 bases matching TRBD1. Material: PBMCs, mostly from graft donor cells, obtained 360 days after TCRalphabeta/CD19-depleted stem cell transplant. The CDR3 corresponds to CASTQQGIFTEAFF. The nucleotide sequence is given as TGTGCCAGCACACAACAGGGGATTTTCACTGAAGCTTTCTTT.